This TCR beta chain was retrieved from a study of cytotoxic CD8 clonotypes in ibrutinib-treated CLL. CDR3 length equals 15 residues. Germline lookup yields CDR1 MNHEY and CDR2 SMNVEV (reference sequence). V was trimmed by 6 bases and J by 1 base, leaving 16 bases between them. With sequencing, the targeted depth ranged from 1 in 200,000 to 1 in 1 million T cells. The method was immunoSEQ multiplex PCR; TCRdb's version includes in-frame clones alone and lacks a portion of them. In the table there are about 300,000 clones, roughly four fifths of which are singletons. This clone was recorded a few times.

The genes are TRBV27 and TRBJ2-7; tentative D call: TRBD1 (7 bases). Sequenced here: PBMCs, sampled at disease progression, from a patient treated with ibrutinib. The receptor comes from a human donor with chronic lymphocytic leukemia. CDR3 in amino acids: CASSPSAGGSYEQYF. The CDR3 DNA is TGTGCCAGCAGCCCTTCGGCAGGGGGGTCCTACGAGCAGTACTTC.